A single sample is the source of the 8 T cell receptor beta chains below, sequenced in a study of T cells in Graves' hyperthyroidism and ophthalmopathy. Template material for amplifying TCR beta CDR3 regions consisted of RNA transcripts. The primer set for the first-round RT-PCR of the TCR CDR3 was HTBI. TCRdb called the multiplex PCR reads again in MiXCR, with one record for every CDR3 protein. The sample includes 250,000 to 300,000 distinct CDR3 sequences, 14% to 15% of them seen just once. Source material: blood. The receptors were sampled from a middle-aged woman with Graves' hyperthyroidism that later progressed to Graves' ophthalmopathy.

At least ten counts were recorded for this clonotype. The chain recombines TRBV18 with TRBJ2-1; D is unclear. The V end lost 3 bases, the J end lost 10 bases, and 13 bases lay between the germline ends. There are 13 residues in the CDR3. From germline, CDR1 is KGHSH and CDR2 LQKENI. The CDR3 coding sequence is TGTGCCAGCTCACCGTCTCGATCTATAGAGCAGTTCTTC. Translating gives CASSPSRSIEQFF. Combining the CDR3 with reference TRBV18 and TRBJ2-1 gives the whole variable domain NAGVMQNPRHLVRRRGQEARLRCSPMKGHSHVYWYRQLPEEGLKFMVYLQKENIIDESGMPKERFSAEFPKEGPSILRIQQVVRGDSAAYFCASSPSRSIEQFFGPGTRLTVL.

This clonotype was seen at least ten times. It is unclear where the CDR3 begins or ends on the DNA, so no DNA is shown, and the CDR3 is as TCRdb lists it. This chain connects TRBV27 to TRBJ1-6. Germline CDR1 and CDR2: MNHEY and SMNVEV (reference sequence). Termini included, the CDR3 measures 16 amino acids. The CDR3 loop is CASSLSSGREVSPLHF.

This clonotype was detected many times. The chain has TRBV7-9 and TRBJ2-7, with 8 positions matching TRBD2. This CDR3 is built from 18 residues. Germline V gene sequence: CDR1 SEHNR, CDR2 FQNEAQ (reference sequence). Unmatched junction bases numbered 13, after V lost 1 base and J lost 2 bases. The CDR3 here is CASSLVTLMGLGTYEQYF. The CDR3 DNA follows: TGTGCCAGCAGCTTAGTTACGTTGATGGGACTAGGGACCTACGAGCAGTACTTC.

Concerning this clonotype itself: The CDR3 end shows no conserved phenylalanine or tryptophan, and so a read error is likely. CDR3 bases: TGCGCCAGCAGCTTGGTAGTCACAGATACGCAGTATCTT. Encoded protein: CASSLVVTDTQYL. This chain joins TRBV5-1 and TRBJ2-3; D is ambiguous. The CDR3 spans 13 residues. Trimming stripped 0 bases from V and 2 bases from J, with 4 bases between. Germline V CDR1 and CDR2: SGHRS, YFSETQ.

In this sample, this clonotype turned up many times. This chain connects TRBV10-3 to TRBJ1-4; 7 bases fit TRBD1. This CDR3 has 18 residues. CDR1 ENHRY and CDR2 SYGVKD come from the germline V gene. Trimming took 3 bases from V and 2 from J; bases not matched to a gene: 12. The CDR3 nucleotides are TGTGCCATCAGTGATGGGACAGCGGGAGGGTGGACTAATGAAAAACTGTTTTTT. Protein product: CAISDGTAGGWTNEKLFF.

The rearrangement uses TRBV20-1 and TRBJ1-2, with 9 bases identical to TRBD1. The CDR3 runs to 11 residues. Germline CDR1 and CDR2: DFQATT and SNEGSKA (reference sequence). The CDR3 DNA follows: TGCAGCGTGGACAGGGGCTATGGCTACACCTTC. This codes for CSVDRGYGYTF.

This clonotype was seen many times. J is TRBJ2-5 and V is TRBV6-1, with a possible D match to TRBD1 (6 bases). Looked up from germline, CDR1 is MNHNS and CDR2 is SASEGT. The CDR3 is made up of 15 amino acids. The V and J ends lost 5 bases and 5 bases respectively, with 18 bases between them. CDR3 coding DNA: TGTGCCAGCAGTTTAAGGGGGATGTCGCGGGAGACCCAGTACTTC. Translation: CASSLRGMSRETQYF.

This chain joins TRBV25-1 and TRBJ1-3; 7 nucleotides align to TRBD1. Germline loops: CDR1 MGHDK, CDR2 SYGVNS. The CDR3 contains 15 residues. V trimming: 1 base; J trimming: 0 bases; junction bases outside the gene matches: 0. The DNA of the CDR3 is TGTGCCAGCAGTGAATGGGACAGCTCTGGAAACACCATATATTTT. This translates into CASSEWDSSGNTIYF.